The 12 T cell receptor beta chains below all came from one sample that was sequenced in a study of T-cell reconstitution after alpha-beta-depleted transplantation in children. Unique molecular identifiers tagged the TCRbeta library. Using its own MiXCR run on the PCR reads, TCRdb lists one record per CDR3 protein. Of about 290,000 distinct CDR3 sequences in the sample, 9.5% to 13% were seen once. Specimen: PBMCs, collected before TCRalphabeta/CD19-depleted stem cell transplant. These receptors were collected from a boy younger than two with acute myeloid leukemia, due to receive a stem cell transplant.

This clonotype occurred many times. The CDR3 nucleotides are TGCGCCAGCAGCTTACCTAGCGGGGGGGGTCAAGAGACCCAGTACTTC. It is translated as CASSLPSGGGQETQYF. This chain joins TRBV5-1 and TRBJ2-5, with TRBD2 matching over 12 bases. CDR1 SGHRS and CDR2 YFSETQ come from the germline V gene. This CDR3 region has 16 residues. V shed 2 bases, J shed 2 bases, and the junction held 4 bases outside the gene matches.

This clonotype appeared many times. The chain employs TRBV12-3 or TRBV12-4 and TRBJ2-2, with TRBD1 matching 7 bases. V lost 11 bases to trimming and J lost 0 bases; unmatched junction nucleotides: 6. This CDR3 region has 14 residues. CDR3 amino acids: CASRQGANTGELFF. CDR3 in DNA: TGTGCCTCCCGACAGGGCGCGAACACCGGGGAGCTGTTTTTT.

A word on this clonotype: A much bigger clone sits one base away, suggesting this may be a read error. The chain has TRBV29-1 and TRBJ2-7; 8 nucleotides align to TRBD1. The germline V gene has CDR1 SQVTM and CDR2 ANQGSEA. CDR3 length: 15 amino acids. The CDR3 reads CSVAGVRGPSFEQYF. The CDR3 DNA is TGCAGCGTCGCAGGGGTCAGGGGGCCTTCCTTCGAGCAGTACTTC.

This chain links TRBV3-1 with TRBJ1-3; D unresolved. The CDR3 runs 15 residues. Trimming pared 6 bases from V and 0 bases from J, leaving 12 bases between. Germline V gene sequence: CDR1 LGHDT, CDR2 YNNKEL (reference sequence). The chain's CDR3 is CASSQDARSGNTIYF. In DNA, the CDR3 is TGTGCCAGCAGTCAGGACGCCCGCTCTGGAAACACCATATATTTT.

The chain joins TRBV2 to TRBJ2-7; D is uncertain. Trimming shortened V by 3 bases and J by 3 bases, and 9 bases separated the two germline ends. In germline, CDR1 is SNHLY, CDR2 FYNNEI. The CDR3 covers 13 residues. CDR3 sequence: CASSDKVLYEQYF. The CDR3 DNA reads TGTGCCAGCAGTGACAAGGTACTCTACGAGCAGTACTTC.

In its sample, this clonotype was seen a few times. The chain couples TRBV7-3 to TRBJ1-6; D ambiguous. The germline V and J ends were trimmed by 5 bases and 4 bases, with 6 bases remaining between them. Germline V CDR1 and CDR2: SGHTA, FQGTGA. The CDR3 totals 13 residues. The CDR3 coding sequence is TGTGCCAGCAGCCAGGAGTATAATTCACCCCTCCACTTT. Translating it yields CASSQEYNSPLHF.

This clonotype was seen a handful of times. One end of the junction fails to match germline, which may point to a read error. V gene TRBV18 combines with J gene TRBJ1-5; no definite D call. The length of the CDR3 is 16 residues. CDR1 and CDR2 from the germline V gene are KGHSH and LQKENI. CDR3 bases: TGTGCCAGCTCACTGTCCTTTAGTCCAATAGGCACGACCAGGAAATTT. Its translation: CASSLSFSPIGTTRKF.

The gene calls are TRBV20-1 and TRBJ2-7, with TRBD1 identical over 7 bases. Germline V gene sequence: CDR1 DFQATT, CDR2 SNEGSKA (reference sequence). The CDR3 is made up of 16 amino acids. V was pared by 1 base and J by 3 bases, with 12 bases of the junction left unmatched. In DNA, the CDR3 is TGCAGTGCTAGAGGGCCCTTTAGGGACAGCAGCTACGAGCAGTACTTC. It codes for CSARGPFRDSSYEQYF.

At least ten counts were recorded for this clonotype. The chain combines TRBV7-6 with TRBJ2-3, with 11 positions matching TRBD2. J gave up 0 bases and V 6 bases, and 5 bases lay outside the gene matches. Germline CDR1 and CDR2: SGHVS and FNYEAQ. This CDR3 spans 16 amino acids. CDR3: CASSQTSGASTDTQYF. The DNA of the CDR3 is TGTGCCAGCAGTCAGACTAGCGGGGCTAGCACAGATACGCAGTATTTT.

This clonotype has at least ten counts. The genes are TRBV5-1 and TRBJ2-3; TRBD1 might be the D (5 bases). CDR3 length: 13 residues. Germline CDR1 SGHRS, CDR2 YFSETQ. V lost 4 bases and J 2 bases, leaving 8 bases between the germline ends. CDR3 loop: CASSRQNTDTQYF. CDR3 nucleotides: TGCGCCAGCAGCCGACAGAACACAGATACGCAGTATTTT.

This clonotype was seen many times. The V call is TRBV4-2, the J call TRBJ2-3; 7 bases map to TRBD1. The CDR3 consists of 15 residues. With 1 base clipped from V and 4 bases from J, the junction kept 5 bases outside the gene matches. Germline V CDR1 and CDR2: LGHNA, YNFKEQ. CDR3 nucleotide sequence: TGTGCCAGCAGCCAAGTATATACAGGGGCAGATACGCAGTATTTT. Its translation: CASSQVYTGADTQYF.

With respect to this clonotype: A read error may be the cause here, since a much bigger clone is one base away. J is TRBJ2-1 and V is TRBV5-1; perhaps TRBD1 as D (7 bases). Germline V gives CDR1 SGHRS, CDR2 YFSETQ. The CDR3 length is 12 residues. The CDR3 region is CPSSLEGAWQFF. The CDR3 coding sequence is TGCCCCAGCAGCTTGGAGGGGGCCTGGCAGTTCTTC.